These 13 T cell receptor beta chains share one sample of origin, sequenced in a study of beta chain features in type 1 diabetes. Since all of the isolated RNA was reverse transcribed, expressed TCRB transcripts were what got sequenced. TCRdb keeps only in-frame clones here, not all; method: immunoSEQ multiplex PCR. The sample records approximately 160,000 clones, around 8.5% being singletons. Sequencing used central memory CD4+ T cells from blood. Receptors originate from a man between 18 and 35 years old in good health.

V and J are TRBV7-2 and TRBJ1-1; 8 bases align to TRBD1. With 4 bases clipped from V and 2 bases from J, the junction kept 3 bases outside the gene matches. The CDR3 has 14 amino acids. CDR1 and CDR2 from the germline V gene are SGHTA and FQGNSA. CDR3 in DNA: TGTGCCAGCAGCTCCAGGGGGCTCAACACTGAAGCTTTCTTT. It yields the protein CASSSRGLNTEAFF.

This clone was counted ten times or more. V is TRBV2 and J is TRBJ2-1; unclear D gene. Trimming shortened V by 4 bases and J by 0 bases, and 10 bases separated the two germline ends. The CDR3 spans 15 residues. Germline CDR1 reads SNHLY; CDR2 reads FYNNEI. This chain's CDR3 is CASSVVPSSYNEQFF. The CDR3 nucleotides are TGTGCCAGCAGTGTTGTGCCGAGCTCCTACAATGAGCAGTTCTTC.

The table lists this clone with many counts. This sequence joins TRBV7-9 and TRBJ1-2; D remains unclear. The CDR3 totals 12 residues. Trimming took 1 base from V and 7 from J, leaving 7 bases between them. Germline CDR1 and CDR2: SEHNR and FQNEAQ (reference sequence). The CDR3, as DNA: TGTGCCAGCAGCTTAGTGGTTAGTGGCTACACCTTC. Translated, it gives CASSLVVSGYTF.

The J gene is TRBJ1-1, the V gene TRBV7-6; perhaps TRBD1 as D (6 bases). CDR1 and CDR2 from the germline V gene are SGHVS and FNYEAQ. V was clipped by 2 bases and J by 1 base, with 8 bases between them. The CDR3 has 14 amino acids. The CDR3 nucleotides read TGTGCCAGCAGCTTAACAGGGTCGAACACTGAAGCTTTCTTT. Translated, it gives CASSLTGSNTEAFF.

The rearrangement joins TRBV28 to TRBJ2-7; 10 nucleotides agree with TRBD1. The CDR3 is 14 residues long. Trimming cost V 3 bases and J 5 bases; bases outside gene matches: 4. The germline V gene encodes CDR1 MDHEN and CDR2 SYDVKM. The CDR3 region is CASSFSGTGDEQYF. The CDR3 DNA sequence: TGTGCCAGCAGTTTTTCGGGGACAGGGGACGAGCAGTACTTC.

The chain combines TRBV11-1 with TRBJ1-2; 9 nucleotides agree with TRBD1. There are 14 residues in the CDR3. Looked up from germline, CDR1 is SGHAT and CDR2 is FQDESV (reference sequence). V lost 5 bases and J lost 2; bases outside the gene matches: 3. For the CDR3, the DNA is TGTGCCAGCAGCACCGGACAGGGGAACTATGGCTACACCTTC. Translation: CASSTGQGNYGYTF.

This clone was seen only a few times. The rearrangement joins TRBV30 to TRBJ2-7, with TRBD1 matching 8 bases. The germline gives CDR1 GTSNPN, CDR2 SVGIG (reference sequence). CDR3 length equals 15 residues. J gave up 4 bases and V 5 bases, and 13 bases lay outside the gene matches. The CDR3 is CAWGDPGQGRYEQYF. In nucleotides, the CDR3 is TGTGCCTGGGGAGACCCTGGACAGGGTCGGTACGAGCAGTACTTC.

V is TRBV10-3 and J is TRBJ1-5; 10 bases are shared with TRBD1. This CDR3 is 15 amino acids long. Germline V gene lookup returns CDR1 ENHRY and CDR2 SYGVKD. Germline trimming cut 6 bases from V and 4 bases from J; bases unmatched to any gene: 6. Written as DNA, the CDR3 is TGTGCCATCAGCTTGGGGACAGGGGAGAATCAGCCCCAGCATTTT. Amino acids: CAISLGTGENQPQHF.

In its sample, this clone was seen a few times. The chain links TRBV5-1 to TRBJ1-1; the match to TRBD1 covers 12 bases. The germline gives CDR1 SGHRS, CDR2 YFSETQ. With V trimmed by 4 bases and J by 6 bases, 1 base remained unmatched. The CDR3 contains 13 residues. In DNA, the CDR3 is TGCGCCAGCAGCCGGGACAGGGGGCCTGAAGCTTTCTTT. It yields the protein CASSRDRGPEAFF.

The chain combines TRBV19 with TRBJ1-5; D not certain. Trimming stripped 7 bases from V and 1 base from J, with 11 bases between. The germline V gene encodes CDR1 LNHDA and CDR2 SQIVND (reference sequence). The CDR3 is made up of 14 amino acids. Written as DNA, the CDR3 is TGTGCCAGTACCGAGCAGGTCAGCAATCAGCCCCAGCATTTT. Protein sequence: CASTEQVSNQPQHF.

V gene TRBV5-1 combines with J gene TRBJ2-3; a possible D gene is TRBD2 (5 bases). Trimming removed 7 bases from V and 0 bases from J, with 15 bases in between. Germline V gene sequence: CDR1 SGHRS, CDR2 YFSETQ. This CDR3 spans 15 amino acids. The CDR3 DNA follows: TGCGCCAGCCGGTCGGGAACCTATAGCACAGATACGCAGTATTTT. It yields the protein CASRSGTYSTDTQYF.

This clone was seen a handful of times. The chain uses TRBV5-8 and TRBJ2-1; 11 nucleotides align to TRBD2. The ends lost 5 bases at V and 6 bases at J; junction bases unmatched: 10. Germline V gene lookup returns CDR1 SGHTS and CDR2 YDEGEE. The CDR3 sequence is 16 residues long. The CDR3 spells CASRDTLAGGVNEQFF. In DNA form, the CDR3 reads TGTGCCAGCAGAGATACCCTAGCGGGGGGAGTCAATGAGCAGTTCTTC.

This clone was observed a few times. J is TRBJ1-1 and V is TRBV5-5, with D uncertain. Germline CDR1 is SGHKS and CDR2 is YYEKEE (reference sequence). V was pared by 2 bases and J by 3 bases, with 8 bases between. The CDR3 consists of 13 residues. CDR3 sequence reads: CASSFSSDTEAFF. CDR3 DNA: TGTGCCAGCAGCTTTTCGTCTGACACTGAAGCTTTCTTT. Filled out from reference TRBV5-5 and TRBJ1-1, the complete variable domain reads DAGVTQSPTHLIKTRGQQVTLRCSPISGHKSVSWYQQVLGQGPQFIFQYYEKEERGRGNFPDRFSARQFPNYSSELNVNALLLGDSALYLCASSFSSDTEAFFGQGTRLTVV.